These 10 T cell receptor beta chains originate from one sample sequenced in a study of blood T cells in healthy people across ages. The use of a sample-barcoded 5' primer and a J-beta primer mix characterized a second PCR of about 6 to 11 cycles. TCRdb recomputed calls from the 5' RACE reads with MiXCR, one row per CDR3 protein. The repertoire includes about 1 million distinct CDR3 sequences, around 43% of them detected once, and under 20% sits in the top ten. Material: blood. Source of these receptors: a woman aged 60-75 years in good health.

The chain uses TRBV29-1 and TRBJ1-2; 12 nucleotides line up with TRBD1. The germline gives CDR1 SQVTM, CDR2 ANQGSEA. The CDR3 length is 15 residues. V trimming: 4 bases; J trimming: 7 bases; junction bases outside the gene matches: 10. The CDR3 region is CSVGSRDRGPFGYTF. The CDR3 DNA reads as TGCAGCGTTGGATCCCGGGACAGGGGGCCTTTTGGCTACACCTTC.

This clonotype was seen a handful of times. The chain employs TRBV28 and TRBJ2-7, with 7 positions matching TRBD1. The CDR3 runs to 14 residues. Germline loops: CDR1 MDHEN, CDR2 SYDVKM. V trimming: 1 base; J trimming: 4 bases; junction bases outside the gene matches: 4. CDR3 loop: CASSLSQGWYEQYF. The CDR3 DNA follows: TGTGCCAGCAGTTTATCACAGGGGTGGTACGAGCAGTACTTC.

Turning to this clonotype: A far larger clone differs by one base, so this is likely a read error. The J gene is TRBJ2-7, the V gene TRBV5-1, with 9 nucleotides matching TRBD1. Germline CDR1 is SGHRS and CDR2 is YFSETQ. This CDR3 has 13 amino acids. The DNA of the CDR3 is TGCGCCAACAGCTTGGGACAGGGCTACGAGCAGTACTTC. It translates to CANSLGQGYEQYF. Full variable domain (rest looked up from reference TRBV5-1 and TRBJ2-7): KAGVTQTPRYLIKTRGQQVTLSCSPISGHRSVSWYQQTPGQGLQFLFEYFSETQRNKGNFPGRFSGRQFSNSRSEMNVSTLELGDSALYLCANSLGQGYEQYFGPGTRLTVT.

This clonotype was observed a few times. The rearrangement links TRBV6-2 or TRBV6-3 to TRBJ2-1; TRBD2 aligns across 16 bases. V trimming: 2 bases; J trimming: 5 bases; junction bases outside the gene matches: 6. The CDR3 is made up of 18 amino acids. From germline, CDR1 is MNHEY and CDR2 SVGEGT. As DNA, the CDR3 is TGTGCCAGCAGTTACCCGGGACTAGCGGGAGGGCTCGACAATGAGCAGTTCTTC. Protein: CASSYPGLAGGLDNEQFF.

This clonotype occurred a few times. The V and J genes are TRBV13 and TRBJ2-5; a weak D match, TRBD2 (6 bases). Trimming took 5 bases from V and 0 from J, leaving 16 bases between them. Germline V CDR1 and CDR2: PRHDT, FYEKMQ (reference sequence). The CDR3 extends over 16 amino acids. The CDR3: CASSKTPGTYQETQYF. The CDR3, as DNA: TGTGCCAGCAGCAAGACTCCCGGGACTTACCAAGAGACCCAGTACTTC.

V gene TRBV29-1 combines with J gene TRBJ2-7, with TRBD2 matching 10 bases. The CDR3 extends over 15 amino acids. With 6 bases clipped from V and 1 base from J, the junction kept 9 bases outside the gene matches. CDR1 is SQVTM and CDR2 is ANQGSEA in the germline V gene. CDR3 amino acids: CSVGIAGGLSYEQYF. Here the CDR3 DNA reads TGCAGCGTCGGTATAGCGGGAGGACTTTCCTACGAGCAGTACTTC.

V and J are TRBV6-5 and TRBJ2-3, with a weak D call TRBD1 (6 bases). This CDR3 contains 14 residues. Trimming removed 6 bases at V and 4 bases at J, with 14 bases between. CDR1 is MNHEY, CDR2 SVGAGI, per germline. The CDR3: CASSPTGWADTQYF. Written as DNA, the CDR3 is TGTGCCAGCAGCCCTACAGGGTGGGCAGATACGCAGTATTTT.

The CDR3 region is CSAREGSFFDTQYF. CDR3 bases: TGCAGTGCTAGAGAGGGTAGCTTCTTCGATACGCAGTATTTT. The rearrangement links TRBV20-1 to TRBJ2-3, with D uncertain. Germline lookup yields CDR1 DFQATT and CDR2 SNEGSKA (reference sequence). V gave up 0 bases and J gave up 6 bases, with 13 bases separating them. This CDR3 region has 14 residues.

This clonotype was seen more than once but under ten times. The chain combines TRBV29-1 with TRBJ1-6; 9 nucleotides match TRBD1. The junction had 5 bases not matched to a gene; V was cut back by 7 bases and J by 7 bases. CDR3 size: 13 residues. Germline lookup yields CDR1 SQVTM and CDR2 ANQGSEA. In DNA form, the CDR3 reads TGCAGCGCCTCACAGGGGGCGAATTCACCCCTCCACTTT. This encodes CSASQGANSPLHF.

This clonotype has a handful of counts. This chain links TRBV28 with TRBJ2-7; D is perhaps TRBD1 (6 bases). The V end was cut by 5 bases, the J end by 1 base, with 15 bases between. The CDR3 extends over 15 amino acids. The germline V gene has CDR1 MDHEN and CDR2 SYDVKM. The CDR3 is CASSPNRVLSYEQYF. CDR3 nucleotide sequence: TGTGCCAGCAGTCCCAACAGGGTATTGTCCTACGAGCAGTACTTC.